These 10 T cell receptor beta chains were all obtained from the same sample, sequenced in a study of cytomegalovirus exposure and HLA in healthy donors. Sequenced by immunoSEQ multiplex PCR; TCRdb stores in-frame clones only, minus some. The repertoire holds approximately 120,000 clones, with about 90% as singletons. The material sequenced was PBMCs. The receptors here all came from a woman aged 18-29 years in good health and CMV-seronegative.

The rearrangement uses TRBV7-7 and TRBJ2-2; D not resolved. The germline V and J ends were trimmed by 1 base and 8 bases, with 5 bases remaining between them. CDR3 length: 12 amino acids. Looked up from germline, CDR1 is SSHAT and CDR2 is FNYEAQ (reference sequence). The CDR3 DNA reads as TGTGCCAGCAGCTTAGAACGGGGGGAGCTGTTTTTT. Translated, it gives CASSLERGELFF.

V and J are TRBV7-2 and TRBJ2-5, with D maybe TRBD1 (5 bases). The germline CDR1 and CDR2 sequences are SGHTA and FQGNSA. V was clipped by 3 bases and J by 1 base, with 9 bases between them. There are 14 residues in the CDR3. CDR3 region: CASSFAGPQETQYF. DNA for the CDR3: TGTGCCAGCAGCTTCGCAGGGCCCCAAGAGACCCAGTACTTC.

The chain couples TRBV27 to TRBJ1-5; tentatively, D is TRBD1 (5 bases). The CDR3 runs 14 residues. Germline V gives CDR1 MNHEY, CDR2 SMNVEV (reference sequence). The V end was cut by 5 bases, the J end by 0 bases, with 8 bases between. CDR3 amino acids: CASSEQDSNQPQHF. CDR3 nucleotides: TGTGCCAGCAGTGAACAGGATAGCAATCAGCCCCAGCATTTT.

This rearrangement joins TRBV9 to TRBJ1-1, with D possibly matching TRBD1 (6 bases). V lost 4 bases to trimming and J lost 5 bases, with 15 bases between them. Germline CDR1 SGDLS, CDR2 YYNGEE. The CDR3 covers 14 residues. This CDR3 reads CASSPQQGGTEAFF. CDR3 DNA sequence: TGTGCCAGCAGCCCACAACAGGGTGGGACTGAAGCTTTCTTT.

Only one count was recorded for this clone. V gene TRBV28 combines with J gene TRBJ1-5; D is unclear. The V gene's germline CDR1 is MDHEN and CDR2 SYDVKM. The CDR3 is 15 residues long. V was shortened by 2 bases and J by 4 bases, with 12 bases between the two germline ends. The CDR3 bases are TGTGCCAGCAGTTTAAGCGCCGGCTATAATCAGCCCCAGCATTTT. The encoded protein is CASSLSAGYNQPQHF.

The rearrangement uses TRBV9 and TRBJ2-1; 11 nucleotides match TRBD2. The trim removed 4 bases at V and 6 bases at J, leaving 12 bases unmatched. The V gene's germline CDR1 is SGDLS and CDR2 YYNGEE. The CDR3 sequence is 17 residues long. The CDR3 nucleotides are TGTGCCAGCAGCCCCCTAATCCTAGCGGGGGGAACCAATGAGCAGTTCTTC. Its protein is CASSPLILAGGTNEQFF.

The chain joins TRBV7-2 to TRBJ2-5; no clear D gene. V lost 5 bases and J lost 4, with 11 bases in between. This CDR3 is built from 13 residues. CDR1 and CDR2 (germline): SGHTA, FQGNSA. CDR3 DNA: TGTGCCAGCAGCCCCCTGTTTCGAGAGACCCAGTACTTC. Translating gives CASSPLFRETQYF.

The genes are TRBV10-3 and TRBJ2-5, with 9 positions matching TRBD2. The CDR3 is 16 residues long. CDR1 ENHRY and CDR2 SYGVKD come from the germline V gene. V shed 0 bases and J 1 base; nucleotides not matched to a gene: 3. CDR3 sequence: CAISESGSGSQETQYF. CDR3 sequence (DNA): TGTGCCATCAGTGAGTCGGGTAGCGGGAGCCAAGAGACCCAGTACTTC.

The chain has TRBV21-1 and TRBJ1-5; the table's D call of TRBD1 was not tested on the DNA. TRBV21-1 is a pseudogene locus. CDR3 length: 20 amino acids. The CDR3 reads CASSKRDPGQARYSNQPQHF. The CDR3 DNA reads TGTGCCAGCAGCAAACGAGACCCGGGACAGGCGCGATATAGCAATCAGCCCCAGCATTTT.

The chain has TRBV4-3 and TRBJ1-1; 7 nucleotides line up with TRBD1. The V and J ends lost 4 bases and 1 base, in that order; junction bases with no gene match: 6. Germline assignment: CDR1 LGHNA and CDR2 YSLEER. This CDR3 has 15 amino acids. CDR3 DNA sequence: TGCGCCAGCAGCCTAACGTGGACAGGGAACACTGAAGCTTTCTTT. Protein sequence: CASSLTWTGNTEAFF.